What follows are 17 T cell receptor beta chains derived from one specimen sequenced in a study of T cell changes during pregnancy in multiple sclerosis. TCRdb's copy holds only in-frame clones and misses some; the assay was immunoSEQ multiplex PCR. The sample holds over 40,000 clones, about nine tenths seen once. This specimen was CD4+ T cells from peripheral blood mononuclear cells, taken in the second trimester of pregnancy. These TCRs come from a female donor with multiple sclerosis, enrolled in a pregnancy study.

In this sample, this clone turned up once. V is TRBV6-1 and J is TRBJ2-1; D not resolved. The length of the CDR3 is 15 residues. Germline V gene sequence: CDR1 MNHNS, CDR2 SASEGT. V lost 7 bases to trimming and J lost 0 bases, with 13 bases between them. The DNA of the CDR3 is TGTGCCAGCACCACTTCCCCGAGCTCCTACAATGAGCAGTTCTTC. Translated, it gives CASTTSPSSYNEQFF.

The chain carries TRBV7-3 and TRBJ1-6; D not certain. V was pared by 1 base and J by 10 bases, with 14 bases between. Germline V gives CDR1 SGHTA, CDR2 FQGTGA. This CDR3 is built from 15 residues. In DNA form, the CDR3 reads TGTGCCAGCAGCTTAAGAGGAGGGAGCGGATCACCCCTCCACTTT. Encoded protein: CASSLRGGSGSPLHF.

This clone came up once. This chain connects TRBV5-6 to TRBJ2-7; TRBD2 matches at 10 bases. CDR1 and CDR2 from the germline V gene are SGHDT and YYEEEE. Trimming at V came to 4 bases and at J to 7 bases, leaving 11 bases not matched to a gene. The CDR3 sequence is 15 residues long. The CDR3 DNA reads TGTGCCAGCAGCCCCTTAGCGGGAGGAGGGCGGGAGCAGTACTTC. Its protein is CASSPLAGGGREQYF.

The chain recombines TRBV6-5 with TRBJ2-3, with D hard to call. The V end lost 8 bases, the J end lost 4 bases, and 13 bases lay between the germline ends. Germline V gene sequence: CDR1 MNHEY, CDR2 SVGAGI. CDR3 size: 13 residues. The CDR3 DNA sequence: TGTGCCAGCTCCCCCTTAACGGCAGATACGCAGTATTTT. It codes for CASSPLTADTQYF.

This chain joins TRBV5-6 and TRBJ2-5; the match to TRBD2 covers 8 bases. CDR3 size: 16 residues. The trim removed 4 bases at V and 2 bases at J, leaving 10 bases unmatched. CDR1 and CDR2 (germline): SGHDT, YYEEEE. For the CDR3, the DNA is TGTGCCAGCAGCGCTATAGGGACTAGTTTACAAGAGACCCAGTACTTC. It codes for CASSAIGTSLQETQYF.

The rearrangement joins TRBV6-1 to TRBJ1-2; D not certain. Deletions cut 0 bases from V and 5 bases from J, with 13 bases between. Germline V gene lookup returns CDR1 MNHNS and CDR2 SASEGT. This CDR3 comprises 15 residues. The CDR3 spells CASSEALATPYGYTF. The CDR3 bases are TGTGCCAGCAGTGAAGCGCTCGCGACACCTTATGGCTACACCTTC.

V usage is TRBV11-2 and J usage is TRBJ2-3, with TRBD2 matching over 11 bases. V lost 3 bases and J lost 9; bases outside the gene matches: 8. Looked up from germline, CDR1 is SGHAT and CDR2 is FQNNGV. The CDR3 length is 15 residues. The CDR3: CASSFVLAGVETQYF. The CDR3 region has the DNA TGTGCCAGCAGCTTCGTACTAGCGGGAGTGGAGACGCAGTATTTT.

The chain recombines TRBV23-1 with TRBJ2-7; TRBD1 agrees at 8 bases. Being an ORF, TRBV23-1 has a function that is uncertain. V gave up 6 bases and J gave up 3 bases; unmatched junction bases: 4. The CDR3 sequence is 13 residues long. CDR3 region: CASRQGEIYEQYF. CDR3 in DNA: TGCGCCAGCAGACAGGGGGAAATCTACGAGCAGTACTTC.

A few counts support this clone. The chain is built from TRBV30 and TRBJ1-1, with D possibly matching TRBD1 (5 bases). CDR1 and CDR2 from the germline V gene are GTSNPN and SVGIG (reference sequence). Trimming removed 3 bases at V and 7 bases at J, with 6 bases between. CDR3 size: 10 residues. CDR3: CAWRTGEAFF. CDR3 DNA: TGTGCCTGGAGAACAGGTGAAGCTTTCTTT.

The chain combines TRBV27 with TRBJ2-5, with 8 bases fitting TRBD1. Germline V gene sequence: CDR1 MNHEY, CDR2 SMNVEV (reference sequence). CDR3 length equals 14 residues. V dropped 3 bases and J dropped 4; count of bases not matched to a gene: 4. The CDR3 here is CASSFQGAAETQYF. CDR3 nucleotides: TGTGCCAGCAGTTTTCAGGGGGCAGCAGAGACCCAGTACTTC.

This chain connects TRBV2 to TRBJ2-2; D remains ambiguous. This CDR3 comprises 12 residues. Trimming shortened V by 7 bases and J by 6 bases, and 9 bases separated the two germline ends. Germline V lookup: CDR1 SNHLY, CDR2 FYNNEI. The CDR3 nucleotides read TGTGCCAGCACTCCAGGCGCCGGGGAGCTGTTTTTT. It specifies CASTPGAGELFF. Full variable domain (remainder filled in from reference TRBV2 and TRBJ2-2): EPEVTQTPSHQVTQMGQEVILRCVPISNHLYFYWYRQILGQKVEFLVSFYNNEISEKSEIFDDQFSVERPDGSNFTLKIRSTKLEDSAMYFCASTPGAGELFFGEGSRLTVL.

The CDR3 DNA follows: TGTGCCTGGAGCCCCGGGACACCTACCTACGAGCAGTACTTC. Translating gives CAWSPGTPTYEQYF. The gene calls are TRBV30 and TRBJ2-7, with D possibly being TRBD1 (6 bases). The V end lost 3 bases, the J end lost 2 bases, and 14 bases lay between the germline ends. This CDR3 comprises 14 residues. The germline CDR1 and CDR2 sequences are GTSNPN and SVGIG (reference sequence).

The V and J genes are TRBV21-1 and TRBJ2-1; the table's D call of TRBD2 was not tested on the DNA. TRBV21-1 is assigned pseudogene status. The CDR3 consists of 21 residues. The CDR3 sequence is CASSKPLLAGAPLSSYNEQFF. Written as DNA, the CDR3 is TGTGCCAGCAGTAAGCCCCTACTAGCGGGAGCCCCCCTTAGCTCCTACAATGAGCAGTTCTTC.

V gene TRBV6-1 combines with J gene TRBJ2-3; a weak D match, TRBD1 (6 bases). This CDR3 is built from 14 residues. Germline CDR1 and CDR2: MNHNS and SASEGT. V lost 4 bases and J 1 base, leaving 9 bases between the germline ends. The CDR3 loop is CASSGAGGTDTQYF. The CDR3 nucleotides read TGTGCCAGCAGTGGGGCAGGGGGCACAGATACGCAGTATTTT.

The chain combines TRBV9 with TRBJ2-5, with 9 bases aligning to TRBD1. The CDR3 runs to 14 residues. Germline V CDR1 and CDR2: SGDLS, YYNGEE. After removal of 3 bases from V and 2 bases from J, the junction contained 2 bases not matched to a gene. The CDR3 DNA sequence: TGTGCCAGCAGCGCCGGGACAGGGCAAGAGACCCAGTACTTC. This codes for CASSAGTGQETQYF.

The V gene is TRBV7-6, the J gene TRBJ2-7; 8 bases map to TRBD1. The V and J ends lost 2 bases and 1 base, in that order; junction bases with no gene match: 7. Germline CDR1 reads SGHVS; CDR2 reads FNYEAQ. The CDR3 sequence is 16 residues long. This chain's CDR3 is CASSLQPGQGSYEQYF. The CDR3 DNA is TGTGCCAGCAGCTTACAACCCGGACAGGGTTCCTACGAGCAGTACTTC.

CDR3 protein: CASSLRDRISHEQYF. The DNA of the CDR3 is TGTGCCAGCAGCTTAAGGGACAGGATATCCCACGAGCAGTACTTC. The rearrangement joins TRBV7-8 to TRBJ2-7; 8 nucleotides align to TRBD1. Germline V CDR1 and CDR2: SGHVS, FQNEAQ. Trimming took 2 bases from V and 5 from J; bases not matched to a gene: 8. This CDR3 has 15 residues.